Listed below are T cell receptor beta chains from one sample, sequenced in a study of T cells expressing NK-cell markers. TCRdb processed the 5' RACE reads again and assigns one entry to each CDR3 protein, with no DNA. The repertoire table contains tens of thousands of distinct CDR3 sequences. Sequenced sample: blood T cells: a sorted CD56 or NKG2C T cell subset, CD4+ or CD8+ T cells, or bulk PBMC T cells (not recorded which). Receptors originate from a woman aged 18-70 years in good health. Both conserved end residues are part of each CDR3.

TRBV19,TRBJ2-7,CASKWGTGVYEQYF
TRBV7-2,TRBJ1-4,CASGGNRGQGEKLFF
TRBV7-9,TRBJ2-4,CASSLYLGLAKNIQYF
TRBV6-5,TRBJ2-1,CASSYRVVSSYNEQFF
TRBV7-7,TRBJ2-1,CASSRGTSGRTDEQFF
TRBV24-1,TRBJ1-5,CATSATGSGANQPQHF
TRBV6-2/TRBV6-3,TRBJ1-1,CASSYGTGENPYTEAFF
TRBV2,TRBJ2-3,CASILTSGGWDTQYF
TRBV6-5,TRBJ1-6,CASSDSGGGSPLHF
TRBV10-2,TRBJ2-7,CASSDAGGPGEQYF
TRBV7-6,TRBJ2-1,CASSLEAGGYNEQFF
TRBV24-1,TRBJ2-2,CATSTGNTGELFF
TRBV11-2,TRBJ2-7,CASSLSAGDFYEQYF
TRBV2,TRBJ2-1,CASRSMRAESLDNEQFF
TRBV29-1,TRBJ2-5,CSVEDPTDRGQETQYF
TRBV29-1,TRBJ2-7,CSVEGTGTSYEQYF
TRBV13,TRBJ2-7,CASSSPTVGYEQYF
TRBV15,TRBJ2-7,CATRGSGAYEQYF
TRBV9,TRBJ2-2,CASSVYWEANTGELFF
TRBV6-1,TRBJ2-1,CASSEVVGGGDEQFF
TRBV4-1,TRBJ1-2,CASSQPGQNHGYTF
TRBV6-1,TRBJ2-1,CASTEGGSSYNEQFF
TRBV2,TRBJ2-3,CASSEAGPGTDTQYF
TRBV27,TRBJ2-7,CASSLYGQVTYEQYF
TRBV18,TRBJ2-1,CASSPKGTSVSLSYNEQFF
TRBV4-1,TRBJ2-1,CASSQDRQGSSYNEQFF
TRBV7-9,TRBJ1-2,CASSLRGEGYYGYTF
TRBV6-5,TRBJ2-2,CASSYGGPGELFF
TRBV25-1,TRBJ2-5,CASSVLQETQYF
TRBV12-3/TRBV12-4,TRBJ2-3,CASSLVGRINTDTQYF
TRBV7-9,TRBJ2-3,CASTPASGASADTQYF
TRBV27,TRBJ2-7,CASSPSGTGYYEQYF
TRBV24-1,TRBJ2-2,CATSDTGLAGELFF
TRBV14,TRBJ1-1,CASSQDDPKAFF
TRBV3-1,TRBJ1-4,CASSLISDPNEKLFF
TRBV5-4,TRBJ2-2,CASSKDRGRSGELFF
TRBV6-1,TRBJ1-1,CASSERQVTQAFF
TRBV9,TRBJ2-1,CASSVEPYNEQFF
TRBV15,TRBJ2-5,CATSRNRPGQDQETQYF
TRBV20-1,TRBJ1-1,CSALTMNTEAFF
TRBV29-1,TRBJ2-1,CSVERAGGLGEQFF
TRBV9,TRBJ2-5,CASSPGGRVGGETQYF
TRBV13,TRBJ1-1,CASSLSRLDGVDTEAFF
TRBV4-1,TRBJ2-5,CASSPDRGGETQYF
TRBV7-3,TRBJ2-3,CASSNAGQVDTDTQYF
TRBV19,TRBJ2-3,CASSSGTLDTQYF
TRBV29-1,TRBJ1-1,CSVPWETDAFF
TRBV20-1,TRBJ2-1,CSARDGFQTGEQFF
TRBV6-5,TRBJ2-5,CASSYYPQETQYF
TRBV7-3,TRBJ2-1,CASSPSGTGDNEQFF
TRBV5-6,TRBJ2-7,CASSPTRQGPGEQYF
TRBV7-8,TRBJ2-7,CASSRTSGPYEQYF
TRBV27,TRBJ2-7,CASSLGQGASYEQYF
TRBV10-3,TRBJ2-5,CAISEISGGSKETQYF